This is a list of T cell receptor beta chains from one sample in a study of shared clonotypes between healthy human individuals. Libraries were prepared by immunoSEQ multiplex PCR; TCRdb keeps only in-frame clonotypes and omits some of them. The sample has about 2.1 million clones, around 95% seen once; the top ten hold about 1.6%. Sequencing was done on a sample of naive CD8+ T cells from PBMCs. The receptors derive from a man between 18 and 29 years old in good health. Some clones in this sample may be carry-over from other donors' samples. Each CDR3 is given with its conserved first and last residue. D genes are given only for firm matches. Expanded clones get a size class; other rows say once, few or many, or leave the size out.

D: TRBD2; V: TRBV5-1; J: TRBJ2-7; size: -; DNA: TGCGCCAGCAGCTTGGCCGCAGGGAAGGTTAGCGGGCTCTACGAGCAGTACTTC; CDR3: CASSLAAGKVSGLYEQYF
D: -; V: TRBV6-5; J: TRBJ2-7; size: -; DNA: TGTGCCAGCAGTTACTCCTTCAGGGGTAGGGAGCAGTACTTC; CDR3: CASSYSFRGREQYF
D: -; V: TRBV5-4; J: TRBJ1-2; size: -; DNA: TGTGCCAGCAGCCTGCCCTGGGCTGGGTATGGCTACACCTTC; CDR3: CASSLPWAGYGYTF
D: TRBD2; V: TRBV6-1; J: TRBJ2-7; size: few; DNA: TGTGCCAGCAGTGACCCTAGGACTAGCGGGGGCTCCTACGAGCAGTACTTC; CDR3: CASSDPRTSGGSYEQYF
D: -; V: TRBV7-9; J: TRBJ1-5; size: -; DNA: TGTGCCAGCAGCTTAGGAGGGCTATATAGCAATCAGCCCCAGCATTTT; CDR3: CASSLGGLYSNQPQHF
D: -; V: TRBV7-9; J: TRBJ1-1; size: -; DNA: TGTGCCAGCAGCCACGCCGGGGGTGAAGCTTTCTTT; CDR3: CASSHAGGEAFF
D: -; V: TRBV4-1; J: TRBJ1-4; size: -; DNA: TGCGCCAGCAGCACACGGATTTTGAATGAAAAACTGTTTTTT; CDR3: CASSTRILNEKLFF
D: -; V: TRBV2; J: TRBJ2-7; size: few; DNA: TGTGCCAGCGTCCCCGGGACGGGTTCCTACGAGCAGTACTTC; CDR3: CASVPGTGSYEQYF
D: -; V: TRBV4-1; J: TRBJ1-5; size: -; DNA: TGCGCCAGCAGCCAAGGTCTGGCAGATAATCAGCCCCAGCATTTT; CDR3: CASSQGLADNQPQHF
D: TRBD2; V: TRBV11-2; J: TRBJ2-5; size: -; DNA: TGTGCCAGCAACGGGAGGCTAGCGGGGCAAGAGACCCAGTACTTC; CDR3: CASNGRLAGQETQYF
D: -; V: TRBV19; J: TRBJ1-1; size: -; DNA: TGTGCCAGTAGTATAGACCCAAAGGTACTGAACACTGAAGCTTTCTTT; CDR3: CASSIDPKVLNTEAFF
D: -; V: TRBV7-8; J: TRBJ2-3; size: -; DNA: TGTGCCAGCAGCTTAACGGCAGCCCGGATGAACACAGATACGCAGTATTTT; CDR3: CASSLTAARMNTDTQYF
D: -; V: TRBV7-5; J: TRBJ2-1; size: -; DNA: TGTGTCAGAAGCGTACTAGCGGGAGATAGTAATGAGCAGTTCTTC; CDR3: CVRSVLAGDSNEQFF
D: TRBD1; V: TRBV5-1; J: TRBJ1-2; size: -; DNA: TGCGCCAGCAGCCCGCTCTTTATACGGGACAGGAGTAACTATGGCTACACCTTC; CDR3: CASSPLFIRDRSNYGYTF
D: TRBD2; V: TRBV10-1; J: TRBJ2-7; size: -; DNA: TGCGCCAGCAGTGATATACCTAGCGGGGGCCCCTACGAGCAGTACTTC; CDR3: CASSDIPSGGPYEQYF
D: TRBD2; V: TRBV7-8; J: TRBJ2-7; size: -; DNA: TGTGCCAGCAGCTCCCGGGGGGGCGGGTACGAGCAGTACTTC; CDR3: CASSSRGGGYEQYF
D: TRBD2; V: TRBV27; J: TRBJ2-1; size: -; DNA: TGTGCCAGCAGTCCCCCCCGGGCTAGCGGGAAAAGCTCCTACAATGAGCAGTTCTTC; CDR3: CASSPPRASGKSSYNEQFF
D: -; V: TRBV9; J: TRBJ2-5; size: -; DNA: TGTGCCAGCAGCCGACGAGGGGTGACGGAGACCCAGTACTTC; CDR3: CASSRRGVTETQYF
D: TRBD1; V: TRBV4-2; J: TRBJ2-4; size: -; DNA: TGTGCCAGCAGCCAAGAGGACAGGGTAATAGCCAAAAACATTCAGTACTTC; CDR3: CASSQEDRVIAKNIQYF
D: -; V: TRBV18; J: TRBJ1-1; size: -; DNA: TGTGCCAGCTCACCAAACGGCGGCACCCAGAACACTGAAGCTTTCTTT; CDR3: CASSPNGGTQNTEAFF
D: TRBD2; V: TRBV28; J: TRBJ2-3; size: -; DNA: TGTGCCAGCAGTCCCCTATTCGTAATAGCGGGACGCTCCACAGATACGCAGTATTTT; CDR3: CASSPLFVIAGRSTDTQYF
D: TRBD2; V: TRBV5-6; J: TRBJ2-7; size: -; DNA: TGTGCCAGCAGCTTCGAAGGACTAGCGGGAGGGTTCTACGAGCAGTACTTC; CDR3: CASSFEGLAGGFYEQYF
D: TRBD1; V: TRBV7-9; J: TRBJ1-4; size: once; DNA: TGTGCCAGCAGCACAAGGGACAGGGGAAATAATGAAAAACTGTTTTTT; CDR3: CASSTRDRGNNEKLFF
D: -; V: TRBV5-5; J: TRBJ2-7; size: -; DNA: TGTGCCAGCATGTACAGCTACGAGCAGTACTTC; CDR3: CASMYSYEQYF
D: -; V: TRBV21-1; J: TRBJ2-7; size: -; DNA: TGTGCCAGCAGCAAATTAGGCTCCTACGAGCAGTACTTC; CDR3: CASSKLGSYEQYF
D: -; V: TRBV30; J: TRBJ2-2; size: -; DNA: TGTGCCTGGAGTCCCGGGCTGAACACCGGGGAGCTGTTTTTT; CDR3: CAWSPGLNTGELFF
D: -; V: TRBV10-3; J: TRBJ2-7; size: -; DNA: TGTGCCATCAGGGACAATACGGGGATATACGAGCAGTACTTC; CDR3: CAIRDNTGIYEQYF
D: -; V: TRBV30; J: TRBJ2-2; size: -; DNA: TGTGCCTGGAGTGTAGGCGCCGGGGAGCTGTTTTTT; CDR3: CAWSVGAGELFF
D: TRBD1; V: TRBV27; J: TRBJ2-7; size: -; DNA: TGTGCCAGCAGTTCCACAGGGGCCCTTGGCGAGCAGTACTTC; CDR3: CASSSTGALGEQYF
D: -; V: TRBV27; J: TRBJ1-1; size: -; DNA: TGTGCCAGCAGTTTATCTGCTGGGGATACTGAAGCTTTCTTT; CDR3: CASSLSAGDTEAFF
D: TRBD2; V: TRBV4-2; J: TRBJ2-2; size: -; DNA: TGTGCCAGCAGCCATCAAGCGGGGGTACCCCTACCGAACACCGGGGAGCTGTTTTTT; CDR3: CASSHQAGVPLPNTGELFF
D: TRBD1; V: TRBV7-9; J: TRBJ2-3; size: -; DNA: TGTGCCAGCAGCACATGGACAGGGGATACGCAGTATTTT; CDR3: CASSTWTGDTQYF
D: -; V: TRBV27; J: TRBJ2-7; size: -; DNA: TGTGCCAGCAGTTTGCAGGGTTCGTACGAGCAGTACTTC; CDR3: CASSLQGSYEQYF
D: -; V: TRBV10-3; J: TRBJ2-7; size: -; DNA: TGTGCCATCAGTGACGAAAGGGGGACCTACGAGCAGTACTTC; CDR3: CAISDERGTYEQYF
D: -; V: TRBV28; J: TRBJ2-1; size: once; DNA: TGTGCCAGCAGTTCCCCCTCGGAGGCCACCTCGCCCTACAATGAGCAGTTCTTC; CDR3: CASSSPSEATSPYNEQFF
D: -; V: TRBV27; J: TRBJ2-7; size: -; DNA: TGTGCCAGCAGTTTATATCCGGACTCCTACGAGCAGTACTTC; CDR3: CASSLYPDSYEQYF
D: -; V: TRBV30; J: TRBJ2-7; size: -; DNA: TGTGCCTGGAGTGCGTCCCGGGAGATAAAGACCTACGAGCAGTACTTC; CDR3: CAWSASREIKTYEQYF
D: -; V: TRBV9; J: TRBJ2-7; size: -; DNA: TGTGCCAGCAGCTCGGGCCCCGGGGAGCAGTACTTC; CDR3: CASSSGPGEQYF
D: -; V: TRBV7-9; J: TRBJ2-7; size: -; DNA: TGTGCCAGTAATGTGGCGGAATCGAGTTACGAGCAGTACTTC; CDR3: CASNVAESSYEQYF
D: TRBD1; V: TRBV5-1; J: TRBJ2-7; size: -; DNA: TGCGCCAGCAGCCCACATGCTACAGGGGTCGAGCAGTACTTC; CDR3: CASSPHATGVEQYF
D: -; V: TRBV27; J: TRBJ1-1; size: -; DNA: TGTGCCAGCAGTTTGGGGGGGGCCGGCACTGAAGCTTTCTTT; CDR3: CASSLGGAGTEAFF
D: TRBD1; V: TRBV4-3; J: TRBJ2-1; size: -; DNA: TGCGCCAGCAGCCAAGTCCCGGGACAGGGGGCAAGGTCCGGTGAGCAGTTCTTC; CDR3: CASSQVPGQGARSGEQFF
D: -; V: TRBV7-3; J: TRBJ2-5; size: -; DNA: TGTGCCAGCAGCCCCGTGGGGGGAGAGACCCAGTACTTC; CDR3: CASSPVGGETQYF
D: TRBD1; V: TRBV7-9; J: TRBJ2-5; size: -; DNA: TGTGCCAGCGCTATCCCAGGACAGGGGTACCAAGAGACCCAGTACTTC; CDR3: CASAIPGQGYQETQYF
D: TRBD2; V: TRBV2; J: TRBJ2-2; size: -; DNA: TGTGCCAGCAGTGAAGCTGGAAGGATGGACGGGACTAGCGGAGGATGGGGAAGCACCGGGGAGCTGTTTTTT; CDR3: CASSEAGRMDGTSGGWGSTGELFF
D: TRBD2; V: TRBV9; J: TRBJ2-7; size: -; DNA: TGTGCCAGCAGCCCGTCCGGGGGGACGGGGTACGAGCAGTACTTC; CDR3: CASSPSGGTGYEQYF
D: -; V: TRBV7-8; J: TRBJ1-2; size: -; DNA: TGTGCCAGCAGCTCTGGCGTTAAACAGAACTATGGCTACACCTTC; CDR3: CASSSGVKQNYGYTF
D: -; V: TRBV29-1; J: TRBJ2-7; size: -; DNA: TGCAGCGTTGGGCCCAGGGCTAGCGAGGGGCTCGGCTCCTACGAGCAGTACTTC; CDR3: CSVGPRASEGLGSYEQYF
D: -; V: TRBV9; J: TRBJ2-1; size: -; DNA: TGTGCCAGCAGCACTCGACCGGACCATGAGCAGTTCTTC; CDR3: CASSTRPDHEQFF
D: TRBD1; V: TRBV9; J: TRBJ2-7; size: -; DNA: TGTGCCAGCAGCCCACGAGGGGACAGACTTTCCTACGAGCAGTACTTC; CDR3: CASSPRGDRLSYEQYF
D: TRBD1; V: TRBV9; J: TRBJ2-2; size: -; DNA: TGTGCCAGCAGCGTAGCCGGGACAGGGGTCTCAACCGGGGAGCTGTTTTTT; CDR3: CASSVAGTGVSTGELFF
D: -; V: TRBV6-1; J: TRBJ2-7; size: -; DNA: TGTGCCAGCAGTATATCAGTATCAAGCTACGAGCAGTACTTC; CDR3: CASSISVSSYEQYF
D: TRBD1; V: TRBV19; J: TRBJ1-1; size: once; DNA: TGTGCCACCAGACAGGGGTACACTGAAGCTTTCTTT; CDR3: CATRQGYTEAFF
D: -; V: TRBV21-1; J: TRBJ1-1; size: -; DNA: TGTGCCAGCAGCAAAGGGGACCCGGGGCGAAACACTGAAGCTTTCTTT; CDR3: CASSKGDPGRNTEAFF
D: -; V: TRBV5-1; J: TRBJ1-1; size: -; DNA: TGCGCCAGCAGCTTGGAGGCACCCCTGAAGATGGTCTTT; CDR3: CASSLEAPLKMVF
D: -; V: TRBV6-5; J: TRBJ2-5; size: -; DNA: TGTGCCAGCAGTGATGAACTGATAGGAGAGACCCAGTACTTC; CDR3: CASSDELIGETQYF
D: -; V: TRBV5-1; J: TRBJ1-1; size: -; DNA: TGCGCCAGCAGCCCCCAGGGCCATATGACAGGAGCTTTCTTT; CDR3: CASSPQGHMTGAFF
D: -; V: TRBV19; J: TRBJ1-1; size: few; DNA: TGTGCCAGTCGGGGTTTGGGATGGAACACTGAAGCTTTCTTT; CDR3: CASRGLGWNTEAFF
D: -; V: TRBV7-3; J: TRBJ2-3; size: -; DNA: TGTGCCAGCAGCCCAGGTGCGGGGAGCACAGATACGCAGTATTTT; CDR3: CASSPGAGSTDTQYF
D: TRBD2; V: TRBV5-5; J: TRBJ2-7; size: -; DNA: TGTGCCAGCAGCTTTAGTAGCGGGTTAGACCCCGAGCAGTACTTC; CDR3: CASSFSSGLDPEQYF